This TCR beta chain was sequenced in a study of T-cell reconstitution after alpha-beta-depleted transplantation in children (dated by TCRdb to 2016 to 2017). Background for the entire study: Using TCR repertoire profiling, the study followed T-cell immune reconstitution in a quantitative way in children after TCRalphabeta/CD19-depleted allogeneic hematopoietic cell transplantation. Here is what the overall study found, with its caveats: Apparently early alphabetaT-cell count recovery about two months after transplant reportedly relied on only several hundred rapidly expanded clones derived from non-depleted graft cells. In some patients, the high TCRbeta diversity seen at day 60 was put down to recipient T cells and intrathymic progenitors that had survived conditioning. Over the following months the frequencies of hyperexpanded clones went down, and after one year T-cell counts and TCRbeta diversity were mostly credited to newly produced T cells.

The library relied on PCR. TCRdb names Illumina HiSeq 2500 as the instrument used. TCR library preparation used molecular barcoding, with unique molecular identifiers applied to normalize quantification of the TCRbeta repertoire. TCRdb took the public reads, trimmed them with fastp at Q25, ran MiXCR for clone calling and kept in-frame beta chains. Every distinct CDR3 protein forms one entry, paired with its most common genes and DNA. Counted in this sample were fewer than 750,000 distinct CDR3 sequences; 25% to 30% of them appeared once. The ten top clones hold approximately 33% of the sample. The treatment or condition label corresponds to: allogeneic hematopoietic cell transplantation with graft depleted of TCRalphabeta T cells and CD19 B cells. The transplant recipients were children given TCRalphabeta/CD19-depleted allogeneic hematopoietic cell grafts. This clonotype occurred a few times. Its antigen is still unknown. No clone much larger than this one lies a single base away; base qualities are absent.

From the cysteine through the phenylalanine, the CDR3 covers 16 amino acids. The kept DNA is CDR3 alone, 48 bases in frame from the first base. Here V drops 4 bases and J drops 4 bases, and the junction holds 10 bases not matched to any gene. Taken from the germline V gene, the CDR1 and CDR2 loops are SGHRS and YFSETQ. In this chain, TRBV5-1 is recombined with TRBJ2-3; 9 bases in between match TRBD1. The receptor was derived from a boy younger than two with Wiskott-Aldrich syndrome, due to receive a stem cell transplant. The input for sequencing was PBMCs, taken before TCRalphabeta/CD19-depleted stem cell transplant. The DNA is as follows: TGCGCCAGCAGCCACGTCAGACAGGGGGTTGCAGATACGCAGTATTTT. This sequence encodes CASSHVRQGVADTQYF.